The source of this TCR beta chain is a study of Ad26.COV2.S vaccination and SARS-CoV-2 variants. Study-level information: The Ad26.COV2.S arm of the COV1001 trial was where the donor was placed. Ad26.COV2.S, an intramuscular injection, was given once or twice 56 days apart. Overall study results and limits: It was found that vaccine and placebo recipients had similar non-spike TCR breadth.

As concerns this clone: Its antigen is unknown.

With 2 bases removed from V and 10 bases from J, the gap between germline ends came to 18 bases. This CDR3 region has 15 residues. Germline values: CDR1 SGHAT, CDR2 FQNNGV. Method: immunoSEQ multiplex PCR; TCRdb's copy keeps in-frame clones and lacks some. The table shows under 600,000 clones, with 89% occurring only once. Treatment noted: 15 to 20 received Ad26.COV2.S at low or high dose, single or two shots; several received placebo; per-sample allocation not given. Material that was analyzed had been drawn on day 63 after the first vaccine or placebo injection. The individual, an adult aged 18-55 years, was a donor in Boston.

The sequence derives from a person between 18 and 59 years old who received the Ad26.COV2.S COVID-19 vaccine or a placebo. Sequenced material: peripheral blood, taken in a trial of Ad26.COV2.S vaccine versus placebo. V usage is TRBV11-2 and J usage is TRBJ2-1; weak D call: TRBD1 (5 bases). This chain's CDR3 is CASSLFSMTDIEQFF. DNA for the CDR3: TGTGCCAGCAGCTTATTTTCCATGACGGACATCGAGCAGTTCTTC.